The source of this T cell receptor (beta chain) is a study of blood T cell repertoires in COVID-19. In the study overall: COVID-19 samples collected from the United States, Italy and Spain covered acute and convalescent phases. From T cells, B-cell-depleted T cells, or PBMCs came the material, which was cDNA or gDNA.

This CDR3 region has 16 residues. The germline V gene encodes CDR1 SGDLS and CDR2 YYNGEE. Losses at the gene ends were 3 bases for V and 2 bases for J; bases not matched to a gene: 7. Measured with immunoSEQ multiplex PCR; TCRdb has only the in-frame clones, and not every one. The top ten clones hold around 6.4% of a sample with under 300,000 clones, around four fifths of them seen once. This chain joins TRBV9 and TRBJ2-3, with 9 bases aligning to TRBD1. This clonotype originated in a woman aged 60-70 years with active or convalescent COVID-19. The source material was peripheral blood. CDR3 in amino acids: CASSALQGAVTDTQYF. As DNA, the CDR3 is TGTGCCAGCAGCGCCCTACAGGGGGCGGTCACAGATACGCAGTATTTT.